Below are 7 T cell receptor beta chains sequenced from a single sample in a study of cytomegalovirus exposure and HLA in healthy donors. Primers for the PCR totalled 60 Vbeta and 13 Jbeta. Libraries were prepared by immunoSEQ multiplex PCR; TCRdb keeps only in-frame clonotypes and omits some of them. The sample lists 95,000 to 110,000 clones, 60% to 85% occurring once. Source material: PBMCs. Receptors were obtained from a woman aged 18 to 35 in good health and CMV-seropositive.

The count of this clone is one. J is TRBJ1-1 and V is TRBV9, with D possibly matching TRBD1 (5 bases). The CDR3 contains 14 residues. CDR1 and CDR2 (germline): SGDLS, YYNGEE. V lost 0 bases and J lost 1, with 7 bases in between. In nucleotides, the CDR3 is TGTGCCAGCAGCGTAGGGAGGGGGAACACTGAAGCTTTCTTT. It is translated as CASSVGRGNTEAFF.

The rearrangement joins TRBV11-2 to TRBJ2-3, with 9 bases that match TRBD2. The CDR3 contains 17 residues. Germline CDR1 and CDR2: SGHAT and FQNNGV. The junction had 13 bases not matched to a gene; V was cut back by 5 bases and J by 4 bases. The CDR3 loop is CASSLTLSGSRADTQYF. The CDR3 DNA is TGTGCCAGCAGCCTGACCCTTAGCGGGAGTCGAGCAGATACGCAGTATTTT. Full variable domain (missing parts from reference TRBV11-2 and TRBJ2-3): EAGVAQSPRYKIIEKRQSVAFWCNPISGHATLYWYQQILGQGPKLLIQFQNNGVVDDSQLPKDRFSAERLKGVDSTLKIQPAKLEDSAVYLCASSLTLSGSRADTQYFGPGTRLTVL.

The chain uses TRBV5-4 and TRBJ2-4; D call uncertain. Germline CDR1 is SGHNT and CDR2 is YYREEE (reference sequence). CDR3 length: 14 amino acids. The V end was cut by 0 bases, the J end by 3 bases, with 7 bases between. The CDR3 region has the DNA TGTGCCAGCAGCTTGGGTCTAGGCAAAAACATTCAGTACTTC. Translation gives CASSLGLGKNIQYF.

The chain is built from TRBV29-1 and TRBJ1-1; D is perhaps TRBD1 (6 bases). The CDR3 runs to 14 residues. V was pared by 7 bases and J by 0 bases, with 15 bases between. Germline V gives CDR1 SQVTM, CDR2 ANQGSEA. The CDR3 loop is CSAKTGTLNTEAFF. DNA of the CDR3: TGCAGCGCCAAAACCGGGACACTGAACACTGAAGCTTTCTTT.

V and J are TRBV6-6 and TRBJ1-1; TRBD1 might be the D (6 bases). CDR3 length equals 14 residues. The V end was cut by 6 bases, the J end by 1 base, with 12 bases between. Looked up from germline, CDR1 is MNHNY and CDR2 is SVGAGI (reference sequence). The CDR3 DNA follows: TGTGCCAGCAGAATTGGGGGACAGAACACTGAAGCTTTCTTT. Its translation is CASRIGGQNTEAFF.

This chain uses TRBV5-8 with TRBJ1-5, with D perhaps TRBD1 (5 bases). The germline CDR1 and CDR2 sequences are SGHTS and YDEGEE. Trimming cost V 3 bases and J 7 bases, with 17 bases left between them. The length of the CDR3 is 15 residues. The CDR3: CASSSLGRVGQPQHF. The CDR3 bases are TGTGCCAGCAGCTCCCTGGGCAGGGTAGGGCAGCCCCAGCATTTT.

The gene calls are TRBV7-2 and TRBJ2-4; D is perhaps TRBD2 (6 bases). With 5 bases removed from V and 7 bases from J, the gap between germline ends came to 12 bases. From germline, CDR1 is SGHTA and CDR2 FQGNSA. CDR3 length: 13 amino acids. The CDR3 DNA sequence: TGTGCCAGCAGCAAGGACTATACCAACATTCAGTACTTC. This translates into CASSKDYTNIQYF.